The following is a T cell receptor (beta chain) sequence with its context. Its antigen is not yet known. Library construction relied on the immunoSEQ multiplex PCR assay. For the multiplex PCR, a mixture combining 60 forward primers for TCR Vbeta segments and 13 reverse primers for TCR Jbeta segments was used. A multiplex PCR assay on genomic DNA amplified the CDR3 region of rearranged TCR beta genes. The amplified TCR beta libraries were sequenced on the Illumina HiSeq System as 87-base-pair reads. The authors' analysis ran thus. In a later analysis, 77 million or so unique TCR beta chains were counted across the 500 to 700 repertoires, and approximately 11 million of these chains were shared by at least two donors. To remove PCR and sequencing errors, raw reads were error-corrected and collapsed into unique sequences using a nearest-neighbor algorithm that merged closely related sequences. CDR3 sequences were aligned to IMGT reference sequences to assign V, D and J gene segments. For a sequence to be retained, at least a six-nucleotide match to both a V gene segment and a J gene segment was required. Rearrangements were classified as productive when the CDR3 lacked stop codons and remained in frame with V and J, and all other rearrangements were classified as non-productive. CDR3 was defined by IMGT convention, running from the second conserved V-encoded cysteine to the conserved J-encoded phenylalanine. The earlier analysis of 587 of the donors excluded sequences that lacked an unambiguous match to a single V gene segment. In an earlier analysis of around 590 of the donors, a V segment was called functional when productive rearrangements were above 56.7%, and segregating when the standard deviation between donors exceeded 5%. A statistical classification framework was built to diagnose cytomegalovirus status from the catalog of TCR beta chain sequences. A later analysis assigned V and J genes by comparing TCR nucleotide sequences with IMGT/GENE-DB human TR gene sequences. Using the TCRdist pipeline, a later analysis assigned CDR3 sequences along with most-parsimonious VDJ recombination scenarios. In a later analysis, every TCR beta chain was defined by the combination of its CDR3 amino acid sequence and its V-gene family, and reads without a unique V-gene family were dropped. As a way to deal with suspected cross-contamination and a sequencing artifact, a later analysis dropped 450 to 600 nucleotide sequences that were highly shared and had low generation probability. In a later analysis, a clonal expansion index was calculated for each public chain from normalized within-repertoire ranks of inferred template counts. A later analysis computed generation probabilities with a VDJ recombination model fitted to out-of-frame rearrangements, and checked the results against IGoR. A later analysis scored TCR-TCR, TCR-HLA and TCR-CMV co-occurrence with hypergeometric tests, applying a repertoire-size bias correction to TCR pairs. A later analysis estimated false discovery rates by permuting HLA or CMV assignments 20 times. In a later analysis, co-occurring TCRs were grouped using DBSCAN, with TCRdist sequence similarity added in when clustering inside HLA-allele-positive subsets. For co-occurrence clustering, repertoires with fewer than 30,000 or more than 120,000 public chains were excluded, along with five or six repertoires with anomalous nucleotide sharing. TCRdb limited this immuneACCESS table to in-frame rearrangements with V and J called. A share of clones is missing; checked studies link under half to unresolved V genes, and the rest is unexplained. For V, J and clone size, that table is used; D and trimming come from the DNA. The data table for this sample lists 100,000 to 150,000 clones. The ten largest clones represent 1.5% to 1.9% of the sample.

These data originate in a study of cytomegalovirus exposure and HLA in healthy donors (dated by TCRdb to 2016 to 2017). Background for the entire study: An earlier analysis of under 600 of the donors reported roughly 270 Gb of sequence data and 117 million unique TCR beta sequences from around 200 million T cells. In a later analysis, previously published TCR beta repertoires from about 670 donors were re-analyzed and high-resolution HLA genotyping was added so that TCR occurrence patterns could be studied. An early release covering just under 650 HLA-typed donors comprised roughly 300 gigabases of sequencing data and 85 million to 100 million unique TCR sequences. All discovery cohort repertoires had been generated using a single sequencing platform. Along with the approximately 650-subject first cohort, a separate validation cohort of some 130 different subjects was used. High-throughput TCR immunosequencing, statistical association of individual TCRs with disease status, and machine learning were combined to predict cytomegalovirus infection status. HLA typing covered class I and class II loci at four-digit resolution. Donor age, sex, ethnicity and CMV serostatus were collected together with the repertoire data. An earlier analysis of several hundred of the donors used high-throughput TCR beta sequencing to judge whether each TCR beta V gene segment behaved as functional or pseudogenic. Genome-wide SNP genotypes for about 55% of the 666 donors were used in a later genetic analysis, which treated that subset as a discovery cohort. The aim of the study was to test whether cataloging public T cell receptors could identify signatures of past pathogen exposure. Four or five DR-DQ haplotypes were handled as single units for association and clustering because linkage in the cohort was strong. The genetic ancestry cluster associated with self-reported Caucasian donors included 70% to 85% of the roughly 400 genotyped donors. Rather than drawing on any new phenotypic data, the later analysis identified candidate immune exposures from TCR beta sequences and the way those sequences occurred across donors. The T cell repertoires of several hundred subjects were profiled by immunosequencing and related to cytomegalovirus serostatus. Across some 400 genotyped donors of the cohort, an average of roughly 250,000 unique TCR beta nucleotide sequences per donor were sequenced, and roughly a sixth of those sequences were non-productive. The number of typed donors differed by locus: roughly 629-640 for A, B, C, DRB1 and DQB1; some 540 for DQA1; around 610 for DPA1; and 400 to 480 for DPB1. Overall study results and their limits: In vitro tests confirmed that three of the cytomegalovirus-associated TCR beta chains recognize cytomegalovirus antigens. Compared with equally common non-associated chains, HLA-associated TCR beta chains in a later analysis were more clonally expanded and had lower generation probabilities. In the study, some 160 TCR beta chains were listed as associated with cytomegalovirus. Broadly in line with IMGT annotations, most TCR beta V segments showed up in productive rearrangements about 87% or about 30% of the time in an earlier analysis of some 590 of the donors. The sequencing pipeline was judged likely to have produced a cluster of highly shared sequence variants as a technical artifact. V-gene and J-gene trimming of TCR beta chains was associated with a missense DCLRE1C variant in a later genetic analysis, and the association was replicated in an independent cohort. A later genetic analysis reported fewer N-insertions in productive TCRs among donors in an Asian-associated ancestry cluster than the approximately 670-donor mean. A further reported finding was that TCR beta sequences accurately predicted the HLA-A and HLA-B alleles for most subjects in the first cohort. When HLA alleles, especially DR and DQ, strongly co-occurred, attributing TCR associations to individual alleles was difficult. The only immune exposure information available for the cohort was CMV serostatus. In a later analysis, most CMV-associated TCR beta chains were found to appear HLA-restricted, with HLA associations seemingly driven largely by CMV exposure. The classifier was reported to diagnose cytomegalovirus status with high specificity and sensitivity in both the original and validation cohorts. The authors suggested that the approach could potentially be generalized to other disease states and immunological phenotypes. Because HLA typing was missing for some donors at each locus, association tests included only the typed subset. Because counts were too low, roughly 16 rarely observed V segments, including chromosome 9 orphons, were left out of the earlier analysis of a few hundred of the donors. Some IMGT-functional V segments, including TRBV6-2 and TRBV6-3, could not be told apart with the 87-base-pair reads, so those segments were excluded. In a later analysis, around 17,000 TCR beta sequences were associated with specific HLA alleles at a false discovery rate of 0.05. According to a later analysis, TCR association rates differed among HLA loci, with DRB1 alleles showing the most associated TCRs and HLA-C alleles showing the fewest. Roughly uniform sequencing depth across donors was assumed in presence/absence analyses, although this assumption may not hold. Only TCR beta chains were sequenced in this cohort, and the absence of alpha or paired-chain data limited detectable features. Across donors, most TCR sequences were observed very rarely, whereas some public TCRs were present in many individuals. Linkage disequilibrium might explain the correlated functional status among segregating V segments, but an unknown experimental factor could not be excluded. A later analysis reported that several top co-occurrence clusters appeared linked to parvovirus B19, influenza, CMV and Epstein-Barr virus.

CDR1 LGHNA and CDR2 YSLEER were looked up in the germline V gene. Measured from the cysteine to the phenylalanine, the CDR3 is 17 residues long. Solely the CDR3 DNA is kept, with 51 bases framed from the first base. V trim: 1 base; J trim: 5 bases; unmatched bases: 9. In total, roughly 670 healthy bone marrow donors made up the cohort. At the time of sampling, all cohort members were nominally healthy, though unrecorded immune exposures were likely present. The donor tested CMV seronegative and was one of the 352 seronegative cohort members. A peripheral blood sample was collected from each donor, and TCR beta sequencing was performed on peripheral blood mononuclear cells. The Qiagen DNeasy Blood Extraction Kit was used to extract genomic DNA from the blood cell samples.

The sample consisted of PBMCs. This sequence originates from a woman in her 40s in good health and CMV-seronegative. The chain is assembled from TRBV4-3 and TRBJ2-4, and TRBD1 aligns with 9 junction nucleotides. The CDR3 has the sequence CASSQGLLGQGQNIQYF. The DNA sequence reads TGCGCCAGCAGCCAAGGCCTCCTTGGACAGGGGCAAAACATTCAGTACTTC.